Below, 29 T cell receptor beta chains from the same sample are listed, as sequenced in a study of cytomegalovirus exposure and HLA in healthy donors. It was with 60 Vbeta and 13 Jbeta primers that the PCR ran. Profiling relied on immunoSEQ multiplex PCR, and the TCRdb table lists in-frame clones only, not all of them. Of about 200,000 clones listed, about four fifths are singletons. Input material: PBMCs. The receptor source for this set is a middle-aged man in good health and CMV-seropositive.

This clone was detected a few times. CDR3 loop: CASSVGQGAREAFF. The CDR3 coding sequence is TGTGCCAGCAGCGTAGGACAGGGGGCCCGCGAAGCTTTCTTT. The genes are TRBV9 and TRBJ1-1, with TRBD1 matching over 10 bases. CDR3 length: 14 amino acids. The J segment lost 8 bases and the V segment lost 0 bases, leaving 4 bases of the junction unmatched. Germline CDR1 reads SGDLS; CDR2 reads YYNGEE.

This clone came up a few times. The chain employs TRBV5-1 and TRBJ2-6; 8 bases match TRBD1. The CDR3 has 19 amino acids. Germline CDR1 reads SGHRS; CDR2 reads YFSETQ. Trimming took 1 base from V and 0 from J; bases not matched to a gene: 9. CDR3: CASSLYPGTGISGANVLTF. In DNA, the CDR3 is TGCGCCAGCAGCTTGTACCCCGGGACAGGCATCTCTGGGGCCAACGTCCTGACTTTC.

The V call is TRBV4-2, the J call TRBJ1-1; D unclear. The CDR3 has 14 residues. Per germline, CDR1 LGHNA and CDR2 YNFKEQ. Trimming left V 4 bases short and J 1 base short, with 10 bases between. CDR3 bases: TGTGCCAGCAGCCTGGAAACAGAGAACACTGAAGCTTTCTTT. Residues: CASSLETENTEAFF.

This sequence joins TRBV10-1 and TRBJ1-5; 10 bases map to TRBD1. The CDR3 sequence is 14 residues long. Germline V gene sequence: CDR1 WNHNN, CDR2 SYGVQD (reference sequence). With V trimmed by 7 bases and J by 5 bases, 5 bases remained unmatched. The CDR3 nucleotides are TGCGCCAGCACCTCCGGGACAGGGGATCAGCCCCAGCATTTT. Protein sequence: CASTSGTGDQPQHF.

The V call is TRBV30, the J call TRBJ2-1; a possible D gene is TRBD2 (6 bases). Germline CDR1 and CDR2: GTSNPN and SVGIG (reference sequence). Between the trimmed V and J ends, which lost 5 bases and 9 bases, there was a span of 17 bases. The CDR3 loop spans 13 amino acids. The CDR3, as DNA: TGTGCCTGGGATCCGGGACTTGCCCTTGAGCAGTTCTTC. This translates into CAWDPGLALEQFF.

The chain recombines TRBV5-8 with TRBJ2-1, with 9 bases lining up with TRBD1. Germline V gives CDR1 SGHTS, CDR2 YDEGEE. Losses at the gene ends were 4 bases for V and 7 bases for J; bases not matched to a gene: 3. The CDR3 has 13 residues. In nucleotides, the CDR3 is TGTGCCAGCAGCATGACAGGGGGTAATGAGCAGTTCTTC. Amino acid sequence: CASSMTGGNEQFF.

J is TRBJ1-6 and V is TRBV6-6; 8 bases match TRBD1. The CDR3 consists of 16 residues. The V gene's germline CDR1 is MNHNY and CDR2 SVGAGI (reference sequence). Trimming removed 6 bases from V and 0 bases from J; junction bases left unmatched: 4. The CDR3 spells CASRQGVSSYNSPLHF. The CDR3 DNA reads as TGTGCCAGCAGACAGGGGGTCAGCTCCTATAATTCACCCCTCCACTTT.

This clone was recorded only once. The CDR3 nucleotides are TGTGCCAGCAGCCCGTTGTCAGGGACCCAGTACTTC. It codes for CASSPLSGTQYF. The gene calls are TRBV5-8 and TRBJ2-5; D is unresolved. CDR3 length: 12 amino acids. V was trimmed by 4 bases and J by 7 bases, leaving 11 bases between them. CDR1 and CDR2 (germline): SGHTS, YDEGEE.

CDR3 in amino acids: CASSSRNLPNTGELFF. The CDR3 DNA reads TGCGCCAGCAGCTCCAGGAATCTCCCGAACACCGGGGAGCTGTTTTTT. This rearrangement joins TRBV5-1 to TRBJ2-2; no clear D gene. CDR3 size: 16 residues. Trimming removed 3 bases from V and 0 bases from J, with 12 bases in between. The V gene's germline CDR1 is SGHRS and CDR2 YFSETQ.

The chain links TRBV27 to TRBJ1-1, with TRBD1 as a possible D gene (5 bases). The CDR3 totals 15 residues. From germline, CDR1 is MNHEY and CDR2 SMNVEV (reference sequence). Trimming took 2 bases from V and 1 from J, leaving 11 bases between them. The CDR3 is CASSLHGAQNTEAFF. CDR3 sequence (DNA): TGTGCCAGCAGTTTACATGGGGCCCAGAACACTGAAGCTTTCTTT.

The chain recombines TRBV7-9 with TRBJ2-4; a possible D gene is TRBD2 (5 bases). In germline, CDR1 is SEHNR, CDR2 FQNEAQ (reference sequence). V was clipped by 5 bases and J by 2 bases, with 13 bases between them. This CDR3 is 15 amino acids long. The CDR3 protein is CASSAGPGTKNIQYF. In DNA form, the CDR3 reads TGTGCCAGCAGCGCAGGACCGGGAACCAAAAACATTCAGTACTTC.

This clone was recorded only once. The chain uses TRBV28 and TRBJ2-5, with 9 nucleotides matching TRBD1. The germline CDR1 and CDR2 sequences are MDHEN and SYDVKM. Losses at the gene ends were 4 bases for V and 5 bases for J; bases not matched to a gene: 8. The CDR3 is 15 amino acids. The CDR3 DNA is TGTGCCAGCAGTTCCACAGGGGGCGCGGGGGAGACCCAGTACTTC. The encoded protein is CASSSTGGAGETQYF.

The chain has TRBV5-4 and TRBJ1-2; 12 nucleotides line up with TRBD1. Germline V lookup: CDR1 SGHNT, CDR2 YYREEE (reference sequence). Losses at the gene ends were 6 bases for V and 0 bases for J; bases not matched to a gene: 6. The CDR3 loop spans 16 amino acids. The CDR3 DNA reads TGTGCCAGCACCAAGGGACAGGGGGCAGCTAACTATGGCTACACCTTC. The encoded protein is CASTKGQGAANYGYTF.

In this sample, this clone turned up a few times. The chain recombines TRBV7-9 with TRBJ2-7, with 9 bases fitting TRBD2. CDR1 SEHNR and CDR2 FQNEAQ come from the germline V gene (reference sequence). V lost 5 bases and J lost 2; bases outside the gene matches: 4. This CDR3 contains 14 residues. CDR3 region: CASSLSGRPYEQYF. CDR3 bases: TGTGCCAGCAGCCTTAGCGGGAGACCCTACGAGCAGTACTTC. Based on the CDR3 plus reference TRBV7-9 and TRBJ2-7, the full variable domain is DTGVSQNPRHKITKRGQNVTFRCDPISEHNRLYWYRQTLGQGPEFLTYFQNEAQLEKSRLLSDRFSAERPKGSFSTLEIQRTEQGDSAMYLCASSLSGRPYEQYFGPGTRLTVT.

Here the CDR3 DNA reads TGTGCCAGCAGTCGACAGGGGCCCGTTTACGAGCAGTACTTC. It translates to CASSRQGPVYEQYF. V usage is TRBV5-6 and J usage is TRBJ2-7, with 8 bases aligning to TRBD1. CDR3 length equals 14 residues. CDR1 and CDR2 from the germline V gene are SGHDT and YYEEEE. Unmatched junction bases numbered 8, after V lost 5 bases and J lost 4 bases.

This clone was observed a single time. The DNA for the CDR3 is TGTGCCAGCAGGATGAGCGGGACAGATACGCAGTATTTT. Translated: CASRMSGTDTQYF. The chain has TRBV6-5 and TRBJ2-3; D possibly corresponds to TRBD2 (6 bases). This CDR3 spans 13 amino acids. Trimming pared 6 bases from V and 3 bases from J, leaving 10 bases between. Per the germline V gene, CDR1 is MNHEY and CDR2 is SVGAGI.

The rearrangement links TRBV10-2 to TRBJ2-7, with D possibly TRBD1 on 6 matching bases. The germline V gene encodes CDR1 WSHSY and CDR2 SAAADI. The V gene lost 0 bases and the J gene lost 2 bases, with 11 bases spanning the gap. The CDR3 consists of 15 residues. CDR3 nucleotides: TGCGCCAGCAGTGAGTCGGTGGGACACCCCTACGAGCAGTACTTC. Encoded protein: CASSESVGHPYEQYF.

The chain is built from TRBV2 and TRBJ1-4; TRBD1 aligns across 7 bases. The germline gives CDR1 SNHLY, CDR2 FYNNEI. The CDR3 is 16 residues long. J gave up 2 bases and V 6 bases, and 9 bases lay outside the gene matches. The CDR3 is CASRELRGLTNEKLFF. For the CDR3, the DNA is TGTGCCAGCAGGGAATTGAGGGGGCTGACTAATGAAAAACTGTTTTTT.

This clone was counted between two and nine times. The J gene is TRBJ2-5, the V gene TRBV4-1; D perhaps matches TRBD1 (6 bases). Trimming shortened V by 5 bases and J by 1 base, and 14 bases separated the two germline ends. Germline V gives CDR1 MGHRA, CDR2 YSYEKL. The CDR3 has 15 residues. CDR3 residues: CASSNNREVQETQYF. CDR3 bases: TGCGCCAGCAGCAATAACAGGGAAGTCCAAGAGACCCAGTACTTC.

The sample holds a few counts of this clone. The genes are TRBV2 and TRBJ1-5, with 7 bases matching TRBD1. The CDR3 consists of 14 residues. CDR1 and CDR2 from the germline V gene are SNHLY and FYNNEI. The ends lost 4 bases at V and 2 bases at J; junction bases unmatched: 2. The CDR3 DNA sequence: TGTGCCAGCAGTGGACAGGGAGGCAATCAGCCCCAGCATTTT. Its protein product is CASSGQGGNQPQHF.

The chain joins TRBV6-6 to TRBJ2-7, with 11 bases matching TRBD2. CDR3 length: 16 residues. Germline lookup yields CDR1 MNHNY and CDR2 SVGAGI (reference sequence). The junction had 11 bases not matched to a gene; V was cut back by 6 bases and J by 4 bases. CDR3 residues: CASSPNRVAGGYEQYF. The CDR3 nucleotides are TGTGCCAGCAGCCCAAACCGCGTAGCGGGGGGGTACGAGCAGTACTTC.

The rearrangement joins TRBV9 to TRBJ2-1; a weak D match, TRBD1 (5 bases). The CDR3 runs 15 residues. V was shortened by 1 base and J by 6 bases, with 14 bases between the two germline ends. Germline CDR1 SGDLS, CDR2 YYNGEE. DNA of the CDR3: TGTGCCAGCAGCGTATTGGAACAGGCAGGCAATGAGCAGTTCTTC. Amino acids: CASSVLEQAGNEQFF.

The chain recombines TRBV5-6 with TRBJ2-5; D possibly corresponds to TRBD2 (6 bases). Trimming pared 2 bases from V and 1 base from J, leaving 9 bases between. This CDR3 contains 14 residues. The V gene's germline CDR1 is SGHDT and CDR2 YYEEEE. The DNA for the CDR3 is TGTGCCAGCAGCTTTGCGGGGACCCAAGAGACCCAGTACTTC. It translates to CASSFAGTQETQYF.

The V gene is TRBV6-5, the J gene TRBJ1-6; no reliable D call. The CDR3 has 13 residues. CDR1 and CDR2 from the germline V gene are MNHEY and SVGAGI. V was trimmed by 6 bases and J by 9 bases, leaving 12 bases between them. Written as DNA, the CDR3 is TGTGCCAGCAGAAGACGTGAGGGTTCACCCCTCCACTTT. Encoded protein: CASRRREGSPLHF.

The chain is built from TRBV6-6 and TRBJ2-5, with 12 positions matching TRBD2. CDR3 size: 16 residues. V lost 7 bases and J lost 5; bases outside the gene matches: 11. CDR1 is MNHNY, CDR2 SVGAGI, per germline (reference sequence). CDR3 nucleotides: TGTGCCAGCATCCGTCCGGGACTAGCGGGCACCGAGACCCAGTACTTC. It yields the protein CASIRPGLAGTETQYF.

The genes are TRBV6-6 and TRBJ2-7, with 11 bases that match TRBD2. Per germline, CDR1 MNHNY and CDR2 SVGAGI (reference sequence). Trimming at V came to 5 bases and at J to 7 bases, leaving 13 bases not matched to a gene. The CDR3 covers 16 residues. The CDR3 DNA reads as TGTGCCAGCAGTCTTCTAGCGGGGGGCCCCTCTGGAGAGCAGTACTTC. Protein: CASSLLAGGPSGEQYF.

CDR3 sequence reads: CASSLPGQGSGELFF. In nucleotides, the CDR3 is TGTGCCAGCAGCCTCCCCGGACAGGGGAGCGGGGAGCTGTTTTTT. The chain has TRBV7-9 and TRBJ2-2; 9 bases match TRBD1. The V segment lost 5 bases and the J segment 7 bases; nucleotides outside the gene matches: 8. In germline, CDR1 is SEHNR, CDR2 FQNEAQ (reference sequence). CDR3 length: 15 residues.

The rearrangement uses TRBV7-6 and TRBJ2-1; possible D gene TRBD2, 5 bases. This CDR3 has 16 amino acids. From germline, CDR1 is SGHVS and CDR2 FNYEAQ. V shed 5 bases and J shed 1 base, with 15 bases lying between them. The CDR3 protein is CASSPGGRQSYNEQFF. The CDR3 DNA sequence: TGTGCCAGCAGCCCCGGAGGAAGGCAGTCCTACAATGAGCAGTTCTTC.

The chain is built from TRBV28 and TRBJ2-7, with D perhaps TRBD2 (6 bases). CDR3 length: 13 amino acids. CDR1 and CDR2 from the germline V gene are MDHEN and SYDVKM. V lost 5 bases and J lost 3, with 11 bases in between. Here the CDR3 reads CASSGGLLYEQYF. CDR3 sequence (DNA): TGTGCCAGCAGTGGGGGACTGCTCTACGAGCAGTACTTC.